The entry that follows covers one T cell receptor (beta chain) sequence. The target antigen is unknown. Indicated time point: baseline, week 1 (first vaccination visit). The treatment was: pre-vaccination baseline after standard-of-care therapy. Each astrocytoma in the donors was new, WHO grade 3 or 4, IDH1-mutant and ATRX-lost. The trim removed 0 bases at V and 4 bases at J, leaving 2 bases unmatched. Germline CDR1 is SGDLS and CDR2 is YYNGEE. This CDR3 region has 15 residues. This sample is part of a study of a mutant IDH1 vaccine in newly diagnosed glioma. Study-level background: Treated individuals were approximately 62% male and approximately 38% female, averaging roughly 44 years of age. Most patients had received both radiotherapy and temozolomide, the prior options being radiotherapy, temozolomide, or both.

Assay: immunoSEQ multiplex PCR; the TCRdb copy retains only in-frame clones and omits some. The sample includes over 75,000 clones, approximately 90% of them seen just once. Points from the study as a whole: There were vaccine-induced immune responses in roughly 95% of the patients.

The material sequenced was PBMCs, taken from a glioma patient treated with radiotherapy, temozolomide or both. This clonotype originated in a woman in her forties or fifties with glioma. V usage is TRBV9 and J usage is TRBJ2-7, with TRBD2 matching over 12 bases. For the CDR3, the DNA is TGTGCCAGCAGCGTAGAGACTAGCGGGAGATACGAGCAGTACTTC. This sequence encodes CASSVETSGRYEQYF.